The 30 T cell receptor beta chains below come from one sample, sequenced in a study of T cell responses to AZD1222 COVID-19 vaccine. TCRdb's copy holds only in-frame clones and misses some; the assay was immunoSEQ multiplex PCR. The sample yields roughly 69,000 clones, over 70% seen once. Sequencing used peripheral blood, obtained 28 days after the second AZD1222 dose. The receptors were sampled from an adult who received the AZD1222 COVID-19 vaccine.

This clone was detected only once. The V and J genes are TRBV12-3 or TRBV12-4 and TRBJ1-2; 7 bases map to TRBD1. The ends lost 5 bases at V and 9 bases at J; junction bases unmatched: 6. The CDR3 runs 12 residues. CDR3 sequence reads: CASSQGGVRYTF. CDR3 in DNA: TGTGCCAGCAGTCAGGGGGGGGTTCGCTACACCTTC.

This clone has only a few counts. The chain uses TRBV4-1 and TRBJ1-6, with 9 bases aligning to TRBD1. There are 18 residues in the CDR3. CDR1 is MGHRA and CDR2 is YSYEKL in the germline V gene. After removal of 1 base from V and 0 bases from J, the junction contained 4 bases not matched to a gene. DNA of the CDR3: TGCGCCAGCAGCCAAGGAGGACAGGGGAGCTCCTATAATTCACCCCTCCACTTT. Residues: CASSQGGQGSSYNSPLHF.

This chain links TRBV19 with TRBJ2-7; D tentatively fits TRBD1 or TRBD2 (5 bases each). Per the germline V gene, CDR1 is LNHDA and CDR2 is SQIVND (reference sequence). The germline V and J ends were trimmed by 3 bases and 3 bases, with 12 bases remaining between them. The CDR3 is 14 residues long. The chain's CDR3 is CASSIRGRNYEQYF. Here the CDR3 DNA reads TGTGCCAGTAGTATTCGGGGCAGAAACTACGAGCAGTACTTC. Combining the CDR3 with reference TRBV19 and TRBJ2-7 gives the whole variable domain DGGITQSPKYLFRKEGQNVTLSCEQNLNHDAMYWYRQDPGQGLRLIYYSQIVNDFQKGDIAEGYSVSREKKESFPLTVTSAQKNPTAFYLCASSIRGRNYEQYFGPGTRLTVT.

J is TRBJ2-3 and V is TRBV20-1; 15 bases agree with TRBD2. This CDR3 spans 17 amino acids. Germline lookup yields CDR1 DFQATT and CDR2 SNEGSKA (reference sequence). V lost 3 bases and J lost 5; bases outside the gene matches: 9. This chain's CDR3 is CSASKGLAGGTGDTQYF. The CDR3 DNA reads as TGCAGTGCTAGTAAGGGACTAGCGGGGGGCACGGGAGATACGCAGTATTTT.

V gene TRBV27 combines with J gene TRBJ2-1; weak D call: TRBD2 (7 bases). Germline V CDR1 and CDR2: MNHEY, SMNVEV (reference sequence). The ends were cut back, 3 bases at V and 4 bases at J, with 13 bases in the middle. The CDR3 contains 15 residues. CDR3: CASSFVGGVYNEQFF. CDR3 bases: TGTGCCAGCAGTTTTGTAGGGGGGGTTTACAATGAGCAGTTCTTC.

V and J are TRBV18 and TRBJ1-2; the match to TRBD1 covers 8 bases. The CDR3 consists of 14 residues. In germline, CDR1 is KGHSH, CDR2 LQKENI. V shed 5 bases, J shed 4 bases, and the junction held 6 bases outside the gene matches. CDR3: CASSTTGEGYGYTF. CDR3 coding DNA: TGTGCCAGCTCAACGACAGGGGAAGGCTATGGCTACACCTTC. Complete variable domain (other parts from reference TRBV18 and TRBJ1-2): NAGVMQNPRHLVRRRGQEARLRCSPMKGHSHVYWYRQLPEEGLKFMVYLQKENIIDESGMPKERFSAEFPKEGPSILRIQQVVRGDSAAYFCASSTTGEGYGYTFGSGTRLTVV.

The CDR3 region is CASSFTGETSYF. CDR3 DNA sequence: TGTGCCAGCAGTTTCACAGGGGAAACGAGCTATTTT. V is TRBV12-3 or TRBV12-4 and J is TRBJ1-3, with TRBD1 identical over 7 bases. The CDR3 runs 12 residues. V dropped 3 bases and J dropped 16; count of bases not matched to a gene: 9.

The chain is built from TRBV19 and TRBJ2-3, with 9 bases that match TRBD2. Germline trimming cut 6 bases from V and 5 bases from J; bases unmatched to any gene: 9. CDR3 length equals 15 residues. Germline V CDR1 and CDR2: LNHDA, SQIVND (reference sequence). This chain's CDR3 is CASRMGGGAGDTQYF. The CDR3 DNA reads as TGTGCCAGTAGAATGGGCGGGGGGGCCGGAGATACGCAGTATTTT.

This sequence joins TRBV27 and TRBJ2-3, with 15 bases aligning to TRBD2. The germline V gene has CDR1 MNHEY and CDR2 SMNVEV (reference sequence). The CDR3 runs to 16 residues. The trim removed 2 bases at V and 5 bases at J, leaving 2 bases unmatched. The CDR3 sequence is CASSLRTSGGGDTQYF. CDR3 in DNA: TGTGCCAGCAGTTTAAGGACTAGCGGGGGGGGAGATACGCAGTATTTT.

The V gene is TRBV14, the J gene TRBJ1-1; D is unclear. With 2 bases removed from V and 1 base from J, the gap between germline ends came to 11 bases. The CDR3 length is 15 residues. CDR1 is SGHDN, CDR2 FVKESK, per germline. CDR3 in DNA: TGTGCCAGCAGCCAAATGCGGTCAGGGAACACTGAAGCTTTCTTT. It translates to CASSQMRSGNTEAFF.

The rearrangement links TRBV7-9 to TRBJ1-5; no reliable D call. Germline V gene lookup returns CDR1 SEHNR and CDR2 FQNEAQ (reference sequence). The ends were cut back, 5 bases at V and 2 bases at J, with 10 bases in the middle. The CDR3 runs to 14 residues. DNA of the CDR3: TGTGCCAGCAGCCCCCCCGGAGGCAATCAGCCCCAGCATTTT. It specifies CASSPPGGNQPQHF.

The chain joins TRBV6-4 to TRBJ2-7; TRBD1 matches at 8 bases. The trim removed 4 bases at V and 0 bases at J, leaving 11 bases unmatched. The CDR3 is made up of 17 amino acids. Germline V gene sequence: CDR1 MRHNA, CDR2 SNTAGT. In nucleotides, the CDR3 is TGTGCCAGCAGTGGGGACAGGCCGACCCTTGGCTCCTACGAGCAGTACTTC. Residues: CASSGDRPTLGSYEQYF.

The chain uses TRBV19 and TRBJ1-1, with D possibly TRBD1 on 5 matching bases. Per the germline V gene, CDR1 is LNHDA and CDR2 is SQIVND (reference sequence). This CDR3 is built from 15 residues. With 0 bases removed from V and 7 bases from J, the gap between germline ends came to 15 bases. The DNA for the CDR3 is TGTGCCAGTAGTATAGACAGGGAATTAGGAAATGAAGCTTTCTTT. It codes for CASSIDRELGNEAFF.

CDR3: CASSPPSTGVTGELFF. The CDR3 bases are TGTGCCAGCAGCCCCCCCTCGACAGGGGTCACCGGGGAGCTGTTTTTT. The chain joins TRBV7-3 to TRBJ2-2, with 8 bases identical to TRBD1. V lost 5 bases to trimming and J lost 4 bases; unmatched junction nucleotides: 9. CDR1 and CDR2 from the germline V gene are SGHTA and FQGTGA. The CDR3 sequence is 16 residues long.

This sequence joins TRBV11-2 and TRBJ2-1; 7 positions match TRBD2. Unmatched junction bases numbered 9, after V lost 5 bases and J lost 5 bases. Germline V gives CDR1 SGHAT, CDR2 FQNNGV. CDR3 size: 15 residues. CDR3: CASSPRWGGNNEQFF. The CDR3 DNA reads TGTGCCAGCAGCCCCCGGTGGGGGGGGAACAATGAGCAGTTCTTC.

The chain links TRBV18 to TRBJ1-5; D remains ambiguous. The CDR3 extends over 13 amino acids. Trimming took 5 bases from V and 6 from J, leaving 11 bases between them. Per germline, CDR1 KGHSH and CDR2 LQKENI. The chain's CDR3 is CASSSEEGQPQHF. CDR3 nucleotide sequence: TGTGCCAGCTCATCCGAGGAGGGTCAGCCCCAGCATTTT.

This chain connects TRBV7-2 to TRBJ2-5; TRBD2 agrees at 9 bases. This CDR3 region has 15 residues. Germline V gene sequence: CDR1 SGHTA, CDR2 FQGNSA. After removal of 4 bases from V and 6 bases from J, the junction contained 9 bases not matched to a gene. The CDR3 sequence is CASSSAGGLGKTQYF. The CDR3 DNA sequence: TGTGCCAGCAGCTCCGCGGGGGGGTTGGGGAAGACCCAGTACTTC. The entire variable domain, with the rest obtained from reference TRBV7-2 and TRBJ2-5, is as follows: GAGVSQSPSNKVTEKGKDVELRCDPISGHTALYWYRQSLGQGLEFLIYFQGNSAPDKSGLPSDRFSAERTGGSVSTLTIQRTQQEDSAVYLCASSSAGGLGKTQYFGPGTRLLVL.

This chain links TRBV5-4 with TRBJ2-3; 10 bases fit TRBD2. Trimming cost V 5 bases and J 2 bases; bases outside gene matches: 5. Germline CDR1 and CDR2: SGHNT and YYREEE (reference sequence). The CDR3 length is 15 residues. This chain's CDR3 is CASRRSGGDTDTQYF. In DNA, the CDR3 is TGTGCCAGCAGGCGGAGCGGGGGGGACACAGATACGCAGTATTTT.

The CDR3 protein is CASSPLAKDSPLHF. CDR3 in DNA: TGTGCCAGCTCACCTTTGGCGAAGGATTCACCCCTCCACTTT. V gene TRBV18 combines with J gene TRBJ1-6; D is unresolved. V was clipped by 3 bases and J by 8 bases, with 11 bases between them. CDR3 length equals 14 residues. Germline lookup yields CDR1 KGHSH and CDR2 LQKENI.

The rearrangement joins TRBV30 to TRBJ1-3; no definite D call. This CDR3 contains 16 residues. Trimming took 2 bases from V and 0 from J, leaving 14 bases between them. Per germline, CDR1 GTSNPN and CDR2 SVGIG (reference sequence). The CDR3 protein is CAWSPNLVHSGNTIYF. The CDR3 region has the DNA TGTGCCTGGAGTCCAAACCTAGTCCACTCTGGAAACACCATATATTTT.

The V and J genes are TRBV11-2 and TRBJ2-7; D is undetermined. Germline CDR1 is SGHAT and CDR2 is FQNNGV. Trimming took off 5 bases at V and 6 bases at J, with 11 bases between the two ends. This CDR3 region has 12 residues. The CDR3 loop reads CASSPAPVEQYF. As DNA, the CDR3 is TGTGCCAGCAGCCCCGCCCCCGTCGAGCAGTACTTC.

There are a few counts of this clone. V and J are TRBV19 and TRBJ2-7, with no clear D. V shed 3 bases and J shed 5 bases, with 5 bases lying between them. The CDR3 is 11 residues long. CDR1 is LNHDA and CDR2 is SQIVND in the germline V gene (reference sequence). Here the CDR3 reads CASSIFNEQYF. The CDR3 DNA reads as TGTGCCAGTAGTATCTTTAACGAGCAGTACTTC.

This chain joins TRBV7-3 and TRBJ2-1; possible D gene TRBD1, 6 bases. Germline V gene lookup returns CDR1 SGHTA and CDR2 FQGTGA. The V end lost 6 bases, the J end lost 8 bases, and 20 bases lay between the germline ends. This CDR3 is 15 amino acids long. DNA of the CDR3: TGTGCCAGCAGTCCCCTTGGGGGCCGGAGTGATGAGCAGTTCTTC. This codes for CASSPLGGRSDEQFF.

This clone was seen only once. V is TRBV12-3 or TRBV12-4 and J is TRBJ2-5; no clear D. Trimming took 6 bases from V and 2 from J, leaving 4 bases between them. The CDR3 contains 11 residues. Here the CDR3 reads CASRLQETQYF. The CDR3 DNA follows: TGTGCCAGCAGACTACAAGAGACCCAGTACTTC.

This clone was detected only a few times. The chain links TRBV5-4 to TRBJ1-2; weak D call: TRBD1 (6 bases). The germline V gene has CDR1 SGHNT and CDR2 YYREEE (reference sequence). CDR3 length: 13 amino acids. V lost 3 bases, J lost 10 bases, and 16 bases lay in between. The CDR3 DNA reads TGTGCCAGCAGCTCCCGCCCGACAGGCCCCTACACCTTC. Protein: CASSSRPTGPYTF.

This sequence joins TRBV5-5 and TRBJ1-2; maybe TRBD1 (5 bases). V gave up 0 bases and J gave up 8 bases, with 14 bases separating them. Germline lookup yields CDR1 SGHKS and CDR2 YYEKEE (reference sequence). The CDR3 spans 14 residues. The CDR3 coding sequence is TGTGCCAGCAGCTTGGGGGACCCGATCACAGGCTACACCTTC. It is translated as CASSLGDPITGYTF.

The rearrangement joins TRBV9 to TRBJ1-2; D gene uncertain. Germline CDR1 SGDLS, CDR2 YYNGEE. This CDR3 contains 14 residues. V was shortened by 2 bases and J by 3 bases, with 11 bases between the two germline ends. The DNA for the CDR3 is TGTGCCAGCAGCGTTTTTGAGAGGGACTATGGCTACACCTTC. This gives the protein CASSVFERDYGYTF.

This clone was detected a few times. V gene TRBV2 combines with J gene TRBJ1-5; 8 bases match TRBD1. The germline V gene has CDR1 SNHLY and CDR2 FYNNEI. The CDR3 extends over 11 amino acids. Here the CDR3 DNA reads TGTCCGACAGGGGGCAATCAGCCCCAGCATTTT. Amino acid sequence: CPTGGNQPQHF.

Here the CDR3 reads CASSTRDLASEQYF. CDR3 sequence (DNA): TGTGCCAGCAGCACCCGGGACTTGGCGTCCGAGCAGTACTTC. The V and J genes are TRBV7-2 and TRBJ2-7; D might be TRBD2 (6 bases). Per the germline V gene, CDR1 is SGHTA and CDR2 is FQGNSA. V was cut by 5 bases and J by 6 bases, with 17 bases left in between. CDR3 length equals 14 residues.

V is TRBV29-1 and J is TRBJ2-5; D is undetermined. V was shortened by 4 bases and J by 5 bases, with 11 bases between the two germline ends. CDR3 length: 12 residues. Germline CDR1 SQVTM, CDR2 ANQGSEA. This CDR3 is CSVAENAETQYF. DNA of the CDR3: TGCAGCGTTGCGGAGAACGCCGAGACCCAGTACTTC.